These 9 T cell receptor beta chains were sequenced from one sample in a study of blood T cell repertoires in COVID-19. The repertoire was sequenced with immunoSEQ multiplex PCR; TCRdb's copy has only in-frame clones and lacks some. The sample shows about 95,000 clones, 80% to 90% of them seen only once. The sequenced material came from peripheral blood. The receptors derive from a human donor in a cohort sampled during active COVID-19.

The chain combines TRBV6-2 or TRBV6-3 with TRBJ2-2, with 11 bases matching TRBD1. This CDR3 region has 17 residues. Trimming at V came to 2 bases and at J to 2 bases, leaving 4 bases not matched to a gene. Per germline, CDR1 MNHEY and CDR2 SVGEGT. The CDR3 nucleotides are TGTGCCAGCAGTTACCAGCGGACAGGGGGCAACACCGGGGAGCTGTTTTTT. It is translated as CASSYQRTGGNTGELFF.

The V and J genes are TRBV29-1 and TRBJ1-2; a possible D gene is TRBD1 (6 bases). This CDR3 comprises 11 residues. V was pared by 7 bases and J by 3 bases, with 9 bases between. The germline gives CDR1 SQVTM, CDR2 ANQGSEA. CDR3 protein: CSDHRDYGYTF. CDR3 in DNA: TGCAGCGATCACAGGGACTATGGCTACACCTTC.

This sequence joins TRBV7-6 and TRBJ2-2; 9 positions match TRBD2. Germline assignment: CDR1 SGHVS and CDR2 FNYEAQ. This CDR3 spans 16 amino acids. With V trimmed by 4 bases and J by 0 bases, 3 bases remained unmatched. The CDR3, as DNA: TGTGCCAGCAGCTCCTTAGCGGGGGCGAACACCGGGGAGCTGTTTTTT. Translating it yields CASSSLAGANTGELFF.

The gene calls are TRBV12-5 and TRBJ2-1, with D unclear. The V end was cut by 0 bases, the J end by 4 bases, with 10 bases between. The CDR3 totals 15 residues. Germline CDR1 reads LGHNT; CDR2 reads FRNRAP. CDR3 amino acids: CASGLVGHIYNEQFF. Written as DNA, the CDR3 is TGTGCTAGTGGTTTGGTTGGCCACATTTACAATGAGCAGTTCTTC.

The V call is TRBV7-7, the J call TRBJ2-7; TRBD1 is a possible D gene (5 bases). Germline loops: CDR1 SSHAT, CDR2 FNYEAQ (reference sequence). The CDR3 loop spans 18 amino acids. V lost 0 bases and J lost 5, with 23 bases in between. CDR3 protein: CASSLASSGAASVHEQYF. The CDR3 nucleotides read TGTGCCAGCAGCTTAGCATCGTCTGGGGCCGCCAGCGTCCACGAGCAGTACTTC. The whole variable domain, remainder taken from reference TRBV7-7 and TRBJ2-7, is GAGVSQSPRYKVTKRGQDVTLRCDPISSHATLYWYQQALGQGPEFLTYFNYEAQPDKSGLPSDRFSAERPEGSISTLTIQRTEQRDSAMYRCASSLASSGAASVHEQYFGPGTRLTVT.

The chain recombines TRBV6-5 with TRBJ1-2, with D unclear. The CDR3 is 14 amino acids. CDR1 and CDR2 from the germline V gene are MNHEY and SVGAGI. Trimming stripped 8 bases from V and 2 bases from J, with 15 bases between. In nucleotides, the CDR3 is TGTGCCAGCGCGAGCTTTAAGACAAACTATGGCTACACCTTC. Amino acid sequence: CASASFKTNYGYTF.

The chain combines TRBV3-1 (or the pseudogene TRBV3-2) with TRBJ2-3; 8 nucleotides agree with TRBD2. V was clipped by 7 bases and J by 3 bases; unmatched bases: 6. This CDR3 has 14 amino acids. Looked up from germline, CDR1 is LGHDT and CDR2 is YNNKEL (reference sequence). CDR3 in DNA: TGTGCCAGCACCTCAGCGGGGGTAACAGATACGCAGTATTTT. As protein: CASTSAGVTDTQYF.

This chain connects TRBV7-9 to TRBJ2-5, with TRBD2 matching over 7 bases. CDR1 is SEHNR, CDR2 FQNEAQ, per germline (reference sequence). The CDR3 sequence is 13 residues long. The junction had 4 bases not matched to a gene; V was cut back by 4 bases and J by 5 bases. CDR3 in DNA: TGTGCCAGCAGCTCCCTGGGAGGGGAGACCCAGTACTTC. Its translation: CASSSLGGETQYF.

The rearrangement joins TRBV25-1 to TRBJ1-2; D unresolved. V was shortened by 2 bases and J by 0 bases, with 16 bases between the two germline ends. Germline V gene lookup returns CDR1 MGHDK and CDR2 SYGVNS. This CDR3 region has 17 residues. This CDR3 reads CASSETRGLGANYGYTF. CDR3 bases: TGTGCCAGCAGTGAAACTCGCGGCCTCGGAGCTAACTATGGCTACACCTTC.